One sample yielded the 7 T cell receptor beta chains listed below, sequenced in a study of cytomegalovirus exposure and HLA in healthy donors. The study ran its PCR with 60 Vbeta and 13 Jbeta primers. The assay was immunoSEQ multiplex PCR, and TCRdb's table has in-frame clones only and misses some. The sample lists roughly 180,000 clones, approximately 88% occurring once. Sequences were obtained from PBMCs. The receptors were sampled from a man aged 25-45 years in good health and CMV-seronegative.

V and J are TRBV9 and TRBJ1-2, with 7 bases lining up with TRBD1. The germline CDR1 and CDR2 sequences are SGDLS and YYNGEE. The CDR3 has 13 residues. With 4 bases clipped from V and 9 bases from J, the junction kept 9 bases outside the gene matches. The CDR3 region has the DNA TGTGCCAGCAGCCCAGTCCGGACAGGTCGCTACACCTTC. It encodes CASSPVRTGRYTF.

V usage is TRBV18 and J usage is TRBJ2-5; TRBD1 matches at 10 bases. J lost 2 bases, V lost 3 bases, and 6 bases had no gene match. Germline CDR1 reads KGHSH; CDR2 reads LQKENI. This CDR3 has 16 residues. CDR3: CASSPRRDRGQETQYF. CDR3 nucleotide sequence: TGTGCCAGCTCACCCAGGCGGGACAGGGGTCAAGAGACCCAGTACTTC.

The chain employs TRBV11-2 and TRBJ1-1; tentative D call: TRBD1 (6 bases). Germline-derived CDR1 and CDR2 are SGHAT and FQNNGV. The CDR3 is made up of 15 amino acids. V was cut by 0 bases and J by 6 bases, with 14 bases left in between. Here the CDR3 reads CASSLDPGEIAEAFF. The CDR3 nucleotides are TGTGCCAGCAGCTTAGATCCAGGGGAGATCGCTGAAGCTTTCTTT.

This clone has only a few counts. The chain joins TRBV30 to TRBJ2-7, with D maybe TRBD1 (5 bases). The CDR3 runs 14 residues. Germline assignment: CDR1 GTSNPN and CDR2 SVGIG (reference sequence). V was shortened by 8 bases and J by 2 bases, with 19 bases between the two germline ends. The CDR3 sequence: CAANLGALAYEQYF. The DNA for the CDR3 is TGTGCCGCGAATCTAGGGGCTCTTGCCTACGAGCAGTACTTC.

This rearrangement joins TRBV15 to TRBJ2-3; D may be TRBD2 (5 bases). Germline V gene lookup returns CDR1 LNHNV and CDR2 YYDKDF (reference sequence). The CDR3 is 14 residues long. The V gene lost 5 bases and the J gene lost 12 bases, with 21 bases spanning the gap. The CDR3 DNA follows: TGTGCCACCAGCCGACCCGAGGGTCCCACTAGTCAGTATTTT. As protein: CATSRPEGPTSQYF.

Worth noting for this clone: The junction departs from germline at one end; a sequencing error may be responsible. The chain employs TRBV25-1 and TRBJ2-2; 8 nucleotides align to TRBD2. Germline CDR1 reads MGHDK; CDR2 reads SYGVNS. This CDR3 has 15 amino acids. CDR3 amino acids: CASGGPVVGTGELLF. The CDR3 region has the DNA TGTGCGAGCGGGGGCCCCGTGGTAGGGACCGGGGAGCTGCTTTTT.

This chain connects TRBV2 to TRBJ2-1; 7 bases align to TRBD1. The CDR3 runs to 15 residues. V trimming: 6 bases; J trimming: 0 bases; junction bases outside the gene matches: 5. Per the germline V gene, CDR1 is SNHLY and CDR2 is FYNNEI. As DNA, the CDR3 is TGTGCCAGCAGGCAACAGGGGAACTCCTACAATGAGCAGTTCTTC. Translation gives CASRQQGNSYNEQFF.